The entry below gives a single T cell receptor (beta chain) sequence along with its context. V lost 2 bases to trimming and J lost 4 bases; unmatched junction nucleotides: 7. There are 16 residues in the CDR3. The germline V gene has CDR1 SGHNT and CDR2 YENEEA. Primers for the PCR totalled 60 Vbeta and 13 Jbeta. TCRdb's copy holds only in-frame clones and misses some; the assay was immunoSEQ multiplex PCR. The table has 110,000 to 150,000 clones, approximately 84% seen once; the top ten hold 9% to 10%. This record belongs to a study of cytomegalovirus exposure and HLA in healthy donors. This TCR was sampled from a woman between 55 and 75 years old in good health and CMV-seropositive. The chain uses TRBV11-3 and TRBJ2-3, with 9 nucleotides matching TRBD2. The source material was PBMCs. The CDR3 spells CASSLLLSGSADTQYF. The CDR3 nucleotides read TGTGCCAGCAGCTTATTACTTAGCGGGAGTGCAGATACGCAGTATTTT.